This T cell receptor (beta chain) derives from a study of a mutant IDH1 vaccine in newly diagnosed glioma. Study details: Investigators started vaccination 4-6 weeks after radiotherapy alone, or with temozolomide cycles. Beforehand, treatment had been radiotherapy, temozolomide, or both; the majority received both. Study results and limitations: Any relationship between pseudoprogression and changes in top peripheral T cell clonotypes seemed absent.

The repertoire was sequenced with immunoSEQ multiplex PCR; TCRdb's copy has only in-frame clones and lacks some. The table has some 60,000 clones, 84% seen once; the top ten hold around 3.5%. Worth noting for this clone: The antigen is unknown.

The ends were cut back, 6 bases at V and 4 bases at J, with 10 bases in the middle. Germline V CDR1 and CDR2: MNHEY, SVGAGI. CDR3 length: 13 residues. As for time point: week 11, during vaccination. Each dose delivered 300 ug of mutant IDH1 20-mer peptide subcutaneously with imiquimod. New astrocytomas of WHO grade 3 or 4 that were IDH1-mutant and ATRX-lost were found in the donors. Sample: PBMCs, taken from a glioma patient whose treatment included an IDH1 peptide vaccine. The genes are TRBV6-5 and TRBJ2-1; possible D gene TRBD1, 6 bases. This TCR was sampled from a young man with glioma. In nucleotides, the CDR3 is TGTGCCAGCAGAACCACAGGGTACAATGAGCAGTTCTTC. Its protein is CASRTTGYNEQFF.